This record covers a single TCR beta chain. This record belongs to a study of blood T cell repertoires in COVID-19. Study background: Donors in the United States, Italy and Spain gave samples during acute or convalescent COVID-19. The cDNA or gDNA used as material had been derived from T cells, B-cell-depleted T cells, or PBMCs.

The CDR3 length is 17 residues. V was shortened by 5 bases and J by 0 bases, with 14 bases between the two germline ends. Per germline, CDR1 MNHEY and CDR2 SVGEGT. Data came from immunoSEQ multiplex PCR; TCRdb stores just in-frame clones and leaves some out. The sample shows 37,000 or so clones, about 82% of them seen only once. The V and J genes are TRBV6-2 or TRBV6-3 and TRBJ2-6; D gene ambiguous. The TCR sequence derives from a human donor in a cohort sampled during active COVID-19. Specimen: peripheral blood. CDR3 coding DNA: TGTGCCAGCAGTCTCCTTTCTGGCGGCTCTGGGGCCAACGTCCTGACTTTC. It specifies CASSLLSGGSGANVLTF.